The rows below give T cell receptor beta chains drawn from one sample of a study of response to subunit inactivated influenza vaccine. Each CDR3 protein gets one entry after TCRdb re-called the RT-PCR reads with MiXCR. Found here are approximately 680,000 distinct CDR3 sequences, 15% to 19% of them singletons; the top ten hold around a tenth. The sequencing used PBMCs from blood, collected 12 days after vaccination. These receptor sequences come from a man aged 50 to 59 who received an inactivated influenza vaccine. CDR3s include the opening cysteine and the closing phenylalanine or tryptophan. Fields, in order: clone size, D gene, V gene, J gene, CDR3 protein, CDR3 DNA. The D gene is left open where the match is weak. Size is stated for part of the rows, as once, few or many counts, or as a class when the clone is expanded.

clone_size: -; d_call: -; v_call: TRBV7-9; j_call: TRBJ2-3; cdr3_aa: CAPAESSTDTQYF; cdr3_nt: TGTGCCCCCGCGGAATCTAGCACAGATACGCAGTATTTT
clone_size: few; d_call: TRBD2; v_call: TRBV4-3; j_call: TRBJ2-1; cdr3_aa: CASSQGALGTTPWEQFF; cdr3_nt: TGCGCCAGCAGCCAAGGGGCTTTGGGGACTACCCCTTGGGAGCAGTTCTTC
clone_size: -; d_call: -; v_call: TRBV11-2; j_call: TRBJ2-7; cdr3_aa: CASSMTSYYEQYF; cdr3_nt: TGTGCCAGCAGCATGACTAGTTACTACGAGCAGTACTTC
clone_size: -; d_call: TRBD2; v_call: TRBV28; j_call: TRBJ2-7; cdr3_aa: CASSPTSGRALEQYF; cdr3_nt: TGTGCCAGCAGTCCCACTAGCGGGAGGGCCCTCGAGCAGTACTTC
clone_size: few; d_call: -; v_call: TRBV6-1; j_call: TRBJ2-6; cdr3_aa: CASSKRRGDGANVLTF; cdr3_nt: TGTGCCAGCAGCAAAAGAAGGGGGGATGGGGCCAACGTCCTGACTTTC
clone_size: -; d_call: -; v_call: TRBV9; j_call: TRBJ2-1; cdr3_aa: CASSAETGTFAYNEQFF; cdr3_nt: TGTGCCAGCAGCGCCGAGACCGGGACTTTTGCCTACAATGAGCAGTTCTTC
clone_size: few; d_call: TRBD1; v_call: TRBV6-1; j_call: TRBJ2-5; cdr3_aa: CASTDPRQGKETQYF; cdr3_nt: TGTGCCAGCACCGACCCCCGACAGGGGAAAGAGACCCAGTACTTC
clone_size: -; d_call: -; v_call: TRBV7-2; j_call: TRBJ2-3; cdr3_aa: CASSKGLNTDTQYF; cdr3_nt: TGTGCCAGCAGCAAAGGACTCAACACAGATACGCAGTATTTT
clone_size: few; d_call: -; v_call: TRBV5-6; j_call: TRBJ2-3; cdr3_aa: CASSRWGDGTDTQYF; cdr3_nt: TGTGCCAGCAGCCGATGGGGAGACGGCACAGATACGCAGTATTTT
clone_size: -; d_call: -; v_call: TRBV4-2; j_call: TRBJ2-3; cdr3_aa: CASSQVTITDTQYF; cdr3_nt: TGTGCCAGCAGCCAAGTGACGATAACAGATACGCAGTATTTT
clone_size: -; d_call: -; v_call: TRBV18; j_call: TRBJ1-1; cdr3_aa: CASSHLGASRAEAFF; cdr3_nt: TGTGCCAGCTCACACCTTGGTGCATCCAGGGCTGAAGCTTTCTTT
clone_size: -; d_call: TRBD2; v_call: TRBV29-1; j_call: TRBJ2-7; cdr3_aa: CSVIKRESSYEQYF; cdr3_nt: TGCAGCGTGATTAAGCGGGAGAGCTCCTACGAGCAGTACTTC
clone_size: -; d_call: -; v_call: TRBV11-2; j_call: TRBJ2-5; cdr3_aa: CASSLAFGGTQETQYF; cdr3_nt: TGTGCCAGCAGCTTAGCCTTCGGCGGGACCCAAGAGACCCAGTACTTC
clone_size: few; d_call: -; v_call: TRBV20-1; j_call: TRBJ2-2; cdr3_aa: CSASGQSKGTGELFF; cdr3_nt: TGCAGTGCTAGCGGACAATCGAAGGGCACCGGGGAGCTGTTTTTT
clone_size: -; d_call: -; v_call: TRBV12-3/TRBV12-4; j_call: TRBJ1-2; cdr3_aa: CASSTNRAYGYTF; cdr3_nt: TGTGCCAGCAGTACCAACAGGGCTTATGGCTACACCTTC
clone_size: -; d_call: -; v_call: TRBV28; j_call: TRBJ2-1; cdr3_aa: CASSPGDRQFF; cdr3_nt: TGTGCCAGCAGTCCAGGGGACCGGCAGTTCTTC
clone_size: -; d_call: -; v_call: TRBV7-7; j_call: TRBJ2-2; cdr3_aa: CASSPWGGHGELFF; cdr3_nt: TGTGCCAGCAGCCCCTGGGGCGGCCACGGGGAGCTGTTTTTT
clone_size: -; d_call: TRBD1; v_call: TRBV6-4; j_call: TRBJ1-1; cdr3_aa: CASSNQHRGRTEAFF; cdr3_nt: TGTGCCAGCAGCAACCAGCACAGGGGTCGGACTGAAGCTTTCTTT
clone_size: few; d_call: TRBD1; v_call: TRBV10-2; j_call: TRBJ1-2; cdr3_aa: CASSDSGPDRAGYGYTF; cdr3_nt: TGCGCCAGCAGTGATTCCGGCCCGGACAGGGCGGGCTATGGCTACACCTTC
clone_size: -; d_call: TRBD1; v_call: TRBV3-1; j_call: TRBJ2-1; cdr3_aa: CASSQWDSSGNEQFF; cdr3_nt: TGTGCCAGCAGCCAGTGGGACAGCTCTGGGAATGAGCAGTTCTTC
clone_size: few; d_call: -; v_call: TRBV6-2/TRBV6-3; j_call: TRBJ2-7; cdr3_aa: CASTWDILPYEQYF; cdr3_nt: TGTGCCAGCACCTGGGACATTCTACCGTACGAGCAGTACTTC
clone_size: few; d_call: -; v_call: TRBV7-2; j_call: TRBJ2-3; cdr3_aa: CASSLDSARVDTQYF; cdr3_nt: TGTGCCAGCAGCCTGGACAGCGCCCGCGTAGATACGCAGTATTTT
clone_size: many; d_call: -; v_call: TRBV12-3/TRBV12-4; j_call: TRBJ2-1; cdr3_aa: CASSFLTGNEQFF; cdr3_nt: TGTGCCAGCAGTTTTTTAACGGGCAATGAGCAGTTCTTC
clone_size: -; d_call: TRBD2; v_call: TRBV5-1; j_call: TRBJ2-5; cdr3_aa: CASSIPGLGRETQYF; cdr3_nt: TGCGCCAGCAGTATACCGGGACTAGGAAGAGAGACCCAGTACTTC
clone_size: few; d_call: -; v_call: TRBV30; j_call: TRBJ2-1; cdr3_aa: CAWRGLFDEQFF; cdr3_nt: TGTGCCTGGAGAGGCCTATTCGATGAGCAGTTCTTC
clone_size: -; d_call: TRBD1; v_call: TRBV14; j_call: TRBJ2-2; cdr3_aa: CASSFWTGRGGELFF; cdr3_nt: TGTGCCAGCAGCTTCTGGACAGGGAGAGGCGGGGAGCTGTTTTTT
clone_size: few; d_call: TRBD2; v_call: TRBV28; j_call: TRBJ2-3; cdr3_aa: CASSFSWREGSTDTQYF; cdr3_nt: TGTGCCAGCAGTTTCAGTTGGCGGGAGGGAAGCACAGATACGCAGTATTTT
clone_size: -; d_call: -; v_call: TRBV5-1; j_call: TRBJ2-2; cdr3_aa: CASSLERSTGELFF; cdr3_nt: TGCGCCAGCAGCTTGGAACGGAGCACCGGGGAGCTGTTTTTT
clone_size: few; d_call: TRBD2; v_call: TRBV7-3; j_call: TRBJ2-1; cdr3_aa: CASSPTSTSGNYNEQFF; cdr3_nt: TGTGCCAGCAGCCCGACCTCGACTAGCGGGAACTACAATGAGCAGTTCTTC
clone_size: -; d_call: TRBD2; v_call: TRBV10-3; j_call: TRBJ2-3; cdr3_aa: CAISEPETSGVTQYF; cdr3_nt: TGTGCCATCAGTGAACCCGAGACTAGCGGCGTTACGCAGTATTTT
clone_size: -; d_call: -; v_call: TRBV21-1; j_call: TRBJ1-1; cdr3_aa: CASSKAGVLTFF; cdr3_nt: TGTGCCAGCAGCAAAGCGGGGGTATTAACTTTCTTT
clone_size: -; d_call: TRBD1; v_call: TRBV7-2; j_call: TRBJ1-4; cdr3_aa: CASSFDDRVGEKLFF; cdr3_nt: TGTGCCAGCAGCTTCGATGACAGGGTTGGTGAAAAACTGTTTTTT
clone_size: few; d_call: -; v_call: TRBV5-1; j_call: TRBJ2-7; cdr3_aa: CASQLSGGASYEQYF; cdr3_nt: TGCGCCAGTCAGCTATCGGGCGGGGCGTCCTACGAGCAGTACTTC
clone_size: many; d_call: -; v_call: TRBV28; j_call: TRBJ2-7; cdr3_aa: CASSKDRLVEQYF; cdr3_nt: TGTGCCAGCAGTAAAGACCGACTAGTCGAGCAGTACTTC
clone_size: many; d_call: TRBD2; v_call: TRBV4-2; j_call: TRBJ2-1; cdr3_aa: CASSQDREGAQFF; cdr3_nt: TGTGCCAGCAGCCAAGATCGGGAGGGAGCGCAGTTCTTC
clone_size: many; d_call: -; v_call: TRBV29-1; j_call: TRBJ1-5; cdr3_aa: CSVGSRNQPQHF; cdr3_nt: TGCAGCGTTGGGAGTCGGAATCAGCCCCAGCATTTT
clone_size: -; d_call: -; v_call: TRBV20-1; j_call: TRBJ1-2; cdr3_aa: CSARVSDRNGYTF; cdr3_nt: TGCAGTGCTAGGGTCTCGGACAGAAATGGCTACACCTTC